Here is one TCR beta chain with its context. Its antigen remains unidentified. The junction differs from germline at one of its ends, possibly a read error. The data originate from a study of identical twins. The study's findings and limits: It was possible that invariant MAIT and iNKT cells partly confounded the zero-insertion analyses.

The CDR3 loop spans 11 amino acids. Per the germline V gene, CDR1 is SQVTM and CDR2 is ANQGSEA. TCRdb processed the 5' RACE reads anew with MiXCR; each CDR3 protein has one entry. This sample carries around 250,000 distinct CDR3 sequences, about 8% of them seen once, and the ten largest clones take 3%. The data were also submitted as part of a second study, on yellow fever vaccine responses in identical twins. In that study: Twin vaccine T cell responses reportedly seemed partly convergent, partly personalized.

The sample comprised CD8+ T cells sorted from blood. The chain carries TRBV29-1 and TRBJ2-7; D is perhaps TRBD1 (5 bases). The TCR originated in a woman younger than 35 in good health. In DNA form, the CDR3 reads TGCAGCGTTGAAGTAGGTGGACACACGGAGTTC. This translates into CSVEVGGHTEF.